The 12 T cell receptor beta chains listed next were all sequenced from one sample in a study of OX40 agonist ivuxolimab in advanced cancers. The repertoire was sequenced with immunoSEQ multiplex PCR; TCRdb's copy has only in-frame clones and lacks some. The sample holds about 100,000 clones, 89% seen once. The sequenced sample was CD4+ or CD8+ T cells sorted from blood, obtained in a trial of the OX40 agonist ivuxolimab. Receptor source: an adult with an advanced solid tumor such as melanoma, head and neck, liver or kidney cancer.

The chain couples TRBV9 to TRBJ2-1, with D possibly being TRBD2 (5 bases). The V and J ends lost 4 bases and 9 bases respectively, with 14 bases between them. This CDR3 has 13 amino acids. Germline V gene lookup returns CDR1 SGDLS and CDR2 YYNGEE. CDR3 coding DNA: TGTGCCAGCAGCAAAACCTCGGGGTCTGAGCAGTTCTTC. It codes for CASSKTSGSEQFF. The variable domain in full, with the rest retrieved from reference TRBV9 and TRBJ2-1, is DSGVTQTPKHLITATGQRVTLRCSPRSGDLSVYWYQQSLDQGLQFLIQYYNGEERAKGNILERFSAQQFPDLHSELNLSSLELGDSALYFCASSKTSGSEQFFGPGTRLTVL.

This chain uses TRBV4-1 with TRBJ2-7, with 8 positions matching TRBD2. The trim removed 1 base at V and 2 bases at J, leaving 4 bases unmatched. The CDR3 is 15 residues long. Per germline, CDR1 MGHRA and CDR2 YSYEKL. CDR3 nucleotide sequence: TGCGCCAGCAGCCAAGGCGCGGGAGGAACCTACGAGCAGTACTTC. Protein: CASSQGAGGTYEQYF.

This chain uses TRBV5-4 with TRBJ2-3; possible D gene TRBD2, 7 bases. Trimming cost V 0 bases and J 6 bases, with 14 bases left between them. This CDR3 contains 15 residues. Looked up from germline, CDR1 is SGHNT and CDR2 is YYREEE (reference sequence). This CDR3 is CASSLAKQGGDTQYF. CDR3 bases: TGTGCCAGCAGCTTGGCCAAACAGGGAGGGGATACGCAGTATTTT.

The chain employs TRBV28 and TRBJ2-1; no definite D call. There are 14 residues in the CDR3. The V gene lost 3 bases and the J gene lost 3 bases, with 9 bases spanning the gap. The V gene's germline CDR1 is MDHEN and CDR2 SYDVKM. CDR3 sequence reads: CASSLVLFYNEQFF. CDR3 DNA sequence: TGTGCCAGCAGTTTGGTACTTTTCTACAATGAGCAGTTCTTC.

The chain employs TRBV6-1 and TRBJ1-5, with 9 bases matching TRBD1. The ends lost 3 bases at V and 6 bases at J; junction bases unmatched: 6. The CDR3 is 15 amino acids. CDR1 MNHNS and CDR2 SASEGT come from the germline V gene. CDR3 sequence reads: CASSDAGTGLQPQHF. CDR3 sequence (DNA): TGTGCCAGCAGTGACGCCGGGACAGGGCTTCAGCCCCAGCATTTT.

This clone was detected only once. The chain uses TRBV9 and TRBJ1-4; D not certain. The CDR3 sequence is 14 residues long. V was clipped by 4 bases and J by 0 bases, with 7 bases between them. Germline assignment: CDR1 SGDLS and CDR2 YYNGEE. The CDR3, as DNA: TGTGCCAGCAGCCGCAGTCCAACTAATGAAAAACTGTTTTTT. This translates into CASSRSPTNEKLFF.

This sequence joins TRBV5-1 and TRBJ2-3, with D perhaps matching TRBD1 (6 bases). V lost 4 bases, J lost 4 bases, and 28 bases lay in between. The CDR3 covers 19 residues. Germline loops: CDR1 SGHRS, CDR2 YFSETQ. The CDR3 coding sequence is TGCGCCAGCAGCCCCAGGCAGCGCCCGGTAGGGGGTTTACCAGATACGCAGTATTTT. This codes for CASSPRQRPVGGLPDTQYF.

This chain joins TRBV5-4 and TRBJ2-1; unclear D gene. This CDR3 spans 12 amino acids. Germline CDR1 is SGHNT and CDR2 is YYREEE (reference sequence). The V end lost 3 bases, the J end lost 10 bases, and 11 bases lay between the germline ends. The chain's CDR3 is CASSYVSREQFF. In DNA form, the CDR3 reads TGTGCCAGCAGCTACGTAAGTCGGGAGCAGTTCTTC.

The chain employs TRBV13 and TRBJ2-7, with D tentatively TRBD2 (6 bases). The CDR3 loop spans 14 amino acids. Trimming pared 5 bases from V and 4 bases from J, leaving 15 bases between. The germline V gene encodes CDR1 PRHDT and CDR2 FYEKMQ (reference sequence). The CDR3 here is CASSAPGLRYEQYF. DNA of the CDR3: TGTGCCAGCAGCGCACCGGGACTTCGGTACGAGCAGTACTTC.

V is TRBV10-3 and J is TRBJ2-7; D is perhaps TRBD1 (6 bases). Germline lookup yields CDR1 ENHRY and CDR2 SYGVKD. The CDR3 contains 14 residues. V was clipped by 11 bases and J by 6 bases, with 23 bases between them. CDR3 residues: CAVSRDIGTGEQYF. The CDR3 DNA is TGTGCCGTGAGCCGGGACATAGGGACCGGCGAGCAGTACTTC.

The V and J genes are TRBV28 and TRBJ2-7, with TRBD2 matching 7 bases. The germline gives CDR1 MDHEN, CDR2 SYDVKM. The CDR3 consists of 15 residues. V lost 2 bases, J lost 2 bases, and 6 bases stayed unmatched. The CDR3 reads CASSLVGGVTYEQYF. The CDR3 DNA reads TGTGCCAGCAGTTTAGTGGGAGGGGTGACCTACGAGCAGTACTTC.

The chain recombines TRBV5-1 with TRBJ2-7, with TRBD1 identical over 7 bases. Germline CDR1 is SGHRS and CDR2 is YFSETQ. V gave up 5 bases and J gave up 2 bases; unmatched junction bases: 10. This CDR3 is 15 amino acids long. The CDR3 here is CASSTFRQGAYEQYF. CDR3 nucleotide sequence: TGCGCCAGCAGTACTTTCCGACAGGGAGCCTACGAGCAGTACTTC.